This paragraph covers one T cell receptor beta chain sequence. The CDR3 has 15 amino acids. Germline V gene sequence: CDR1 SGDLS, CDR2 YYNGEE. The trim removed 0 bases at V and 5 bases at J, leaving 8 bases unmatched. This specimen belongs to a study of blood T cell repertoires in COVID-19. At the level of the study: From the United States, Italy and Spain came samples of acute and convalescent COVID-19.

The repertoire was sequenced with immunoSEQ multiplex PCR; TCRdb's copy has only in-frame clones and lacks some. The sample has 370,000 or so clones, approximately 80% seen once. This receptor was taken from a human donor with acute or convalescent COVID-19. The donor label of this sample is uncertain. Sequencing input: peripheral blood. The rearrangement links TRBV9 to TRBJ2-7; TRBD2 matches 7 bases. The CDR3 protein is CASSVGQREGDEQYF. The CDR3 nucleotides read TGTGCCAGCAGCGTAGGGCAGCGGGAAGGCGACGAGCAGTACTTC. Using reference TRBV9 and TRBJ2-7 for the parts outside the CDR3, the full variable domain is DSGVTQTPKHLITATGQRVTLRCSPRSGDLSVYWYQQSLDQGLQFLIQYYNGEERAKGNILERFSAQQFPDLHSELNLSSLELGDSALYFCASSVGQREGDEQYFGPGTRLTVT.